Below, 5 T cell receptor beta chains from the same sample are listed, as sequenced in a study of T-cell memory formation after mild COVID-19. In TCRdb, the 5' RACE reads were re-called with MiXCR into one record per CDR3 protein. The profile shows some 120,000 distinct CDR3 sequences, approximately 15% of them singletons. Input material: PBMCs or a T cell subset sorted from them (not recorded which). The receptors originated from an adult woman who had mild COVID-19 (a few samples of this study predate the infection). Cell type and time point are not known.

The table lists this clonotype with a few counts. The chain links TRBV12-3 or TRBV12-4 to TRBJ2-1; the D gene is possibly TRBD1 (5 bases). Trimming removed 3 bases at V and 1 base at J, with 7 bases between. This CDR3 is 14 amino acids long. CDR3 residues: CASSFSGSYNEQFF. Written as DNA, the CDR3 is TGTGCCAGCAGTTTTTCAGGGTCCTACAATGAGCAGTTCTTC.

V gene TRBV5-1 combines with J gene TRBJ1-3; D is uncertain. The CDR3 has 14 residues. Germline assignment: CDR1 SGHRS and CDR2 YFSETQ. Trimming took off 2 bases at V and 4 bases at J, with 10 bases between the two ends. This CDR3 is CASSFDPEGNTIYF. CDR3 sequence (DNA): TGCGCCAGCAGCTTCGATCCGGAGGGAAACACCATATATTTT. The full variable domain, its missing parts supplied by reference TRBV5-1 and TRBJ1-3, is KAGVTQTPRYLIKTRGQQVTLSCSPISGHRSVSWYQQTPGQGLQFLFEYFSETQRNKGNFPGRFSGRQFSNSRSEMNVSTLELGDSALYLCASSFDPEGNTIYFGEGSWLTVV.

This chain links TRBV12-3 or TRBV12-4 with TRBJ2-3; D ambiguous. Trimming took off 6 bases at V and 2 bases at J, with 9 bases between the two ends. The CDR3 has 13 amino acids. CDR3 region: CASRPGYTDTQYF. CDR3 DNA sequence: TGTGCCAGCAGACCGGGCTACACAGATACGCAGTATTTT.

This sequence joins TRBV10-3 and TRBJ1-5; D ambiguous. Germline CDR1 reads ENHRY; CDR2 reads SYGVKD. V gave up 6 bases and J gave up 8 bases, with 11 bases separating them. The CDR3 consists of 12 residues. CDR3 sequence: CAIRRLLEPQHF. The CDR3, as DNA: TGTGCCATCAGGCGGTTACTTGAGCCCCAGCATTTT.

This clonotype came up a few times. V is TRBV2 and J is TRBJ2-1, with TRBD2 identical over 11 bases. V lost 5 bases and J lost 9; bases outside the gene matches: 15. The CDR3 is 17 amino acids. Germline values: CDR1 SNHLY, CDR2 FYNNEI. CDR3 nucleotide sequence: TGTGCCAGCAGTCCAGGTTCGGCTAGCGGGGGGCGGGGTGAGCAGTTCTTC. Translation: CASSPGSASGGRGEQFF.